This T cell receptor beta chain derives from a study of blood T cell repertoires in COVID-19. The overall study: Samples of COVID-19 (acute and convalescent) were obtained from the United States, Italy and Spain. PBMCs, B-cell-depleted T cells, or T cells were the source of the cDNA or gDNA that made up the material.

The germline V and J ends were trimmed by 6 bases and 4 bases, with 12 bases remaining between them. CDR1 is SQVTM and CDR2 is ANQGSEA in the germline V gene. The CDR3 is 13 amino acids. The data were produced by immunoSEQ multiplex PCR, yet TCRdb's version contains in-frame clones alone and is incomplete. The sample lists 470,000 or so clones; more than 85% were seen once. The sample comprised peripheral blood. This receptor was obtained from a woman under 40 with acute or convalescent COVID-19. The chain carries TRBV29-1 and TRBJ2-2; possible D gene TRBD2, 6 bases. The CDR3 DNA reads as TGCAGCGTGTCTCAGGGACTCACCGGGGAGCTGTTTTTT. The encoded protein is CSVSQGLTGELFF.